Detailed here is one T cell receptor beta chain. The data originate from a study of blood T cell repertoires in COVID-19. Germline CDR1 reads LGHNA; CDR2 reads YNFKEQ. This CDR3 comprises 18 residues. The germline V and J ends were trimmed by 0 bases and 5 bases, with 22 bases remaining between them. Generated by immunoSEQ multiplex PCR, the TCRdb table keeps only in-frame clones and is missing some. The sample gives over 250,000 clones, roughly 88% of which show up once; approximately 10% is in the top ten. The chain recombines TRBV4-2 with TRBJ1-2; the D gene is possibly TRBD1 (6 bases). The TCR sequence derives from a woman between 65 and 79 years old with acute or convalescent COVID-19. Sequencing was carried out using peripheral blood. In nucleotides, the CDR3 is TGTGCCAGCAGCCAAGACATAAGGGGGAGGGGGAATCTATATGGCTACACCTTC. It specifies CASSQDIRGRGNLYGYTF.